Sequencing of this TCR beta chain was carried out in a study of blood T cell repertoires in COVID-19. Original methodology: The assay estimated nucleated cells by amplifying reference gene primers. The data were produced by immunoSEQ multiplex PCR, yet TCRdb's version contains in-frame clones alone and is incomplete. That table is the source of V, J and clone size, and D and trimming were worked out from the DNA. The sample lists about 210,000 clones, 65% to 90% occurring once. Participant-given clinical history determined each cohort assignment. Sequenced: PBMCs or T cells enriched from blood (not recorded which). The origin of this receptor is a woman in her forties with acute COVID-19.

The CDR3 bases are TGCGCCAGCAGCCAAGATAGGGGACAGGCCGAAGGTCAGCCCCAGCATTTT. This gives the protein CASSQDRGQAEGQPQHF. The J gene is TRBJ1-5, the V gene TRBV4-1, with 8 bases matching TRBD1. Per germline, CDR1 MGHRA and CDR2 YSYEKL. The J segment lost 6 bases and the V segment lost 0 bases, leaving 10 bases of the junction unmatched. The CDR3 is made up of 17 amino acids.